These T cell receptor beta chains were read from a single sample in a study of cytomegalovirus exposure and HLA in healthy donors. The repertoire was sequenced with immunoSEQ multiplex PCR; TCRdb's copy has only in-frame clones and lacks some. The sample carries 150,000 to 200,000 clones, roughly four fifths recorded once. The sequencing sample was made of PBMCs. These receptors were obtained from a woman in her forties or fifties in good health and CMV-seropositive. Both conserved end residues are part of each CDR3. D genes are given only for firm matches. Size is stated for part of the rows, as once, few or many counts, or as a class when the clone is expanded.

size: NA
D: TRBD1
V: TRBV6-6
J: TRBJ2-5
CDR3: CASSRQGETQYF
DNA: TGTGCCAGCAGCAGACAGGGGGAGACCCAGTACTTC

size: NA
D: TRBD2
V: TRBV10-3
J: TRBJ2-7
CDR3: CAISHSSGGAIEQYF
DNA: TGTGCCATCAGCCATTCTAGCGGGGGGGCGATAGAGCAGTACTTC

size: few
D: NA
V: TRBV5-8
J: TRBJ1-5
CDR3: CASSFTGSQPQHF
DNA: TGTGCCAGCAGCTTCACGGGTTCTCAGCCCCAGCATTTT

size: NA
D: TRBD1
V: TRBV6-6
J: TRBJ1-6
CDR3: CASSKPHDRVNSPLHF
DNA: TGTGCCAGCAGTAAACCCCACGACAGGGTTAATTCACCCCTCCACTTT

size: NA
D: TRBD1
V: TRBV15
J: TRBJ2-7
CDR3: CATRDRSSYEQYF
DNA: TGTGCCACTAGGGACAGGAGCTCCTACGAGCAGTACTTC

size: NA
D: TRBD1
V: TRBV5-1
J: TRBJ2-1
CDR3: CASSFIGQGDNEQFF
DNA: TGCGCCAGCAGCTTTATAGGACAGGGGGACAATGAGCAGTTCTTC

size: NA
D: NA
V: TRBV4-1
J: TRBJ1-1
CDR3: CASSQVPRETNTEAFF
DNA: TGCGCCAGCAGCCAAGTCCCCCGGGAGACTAACACTGAAGCTTTCTTT

size: NA
D: TRBD1
V: TRBV19
J: TRBJ1-1
CDR3: CASNRDRGGTEAFF
DNA: TGTGCCAGTAATCGAGACAGGGGTGGCACTGAAGCTTTCTTT

size: few
D: NA
V: TRBV25-1
J: TRBJ1-1
CDR3: CASSAPPPRDTEAFF
DNA: TGTGCCAGCAGTGCCCCTCCGCCGAGGGACACTGAAGCTTTCTTT

size: NA
D: TRBD1
V: TRBV6-5
J: TRBJ1-2
CDR3: CASSYSGTGSLYGYTF
DNA: TGTGCCAGCAGTTACTCCGGGACAGGGAGCCTCTACGGCTACACCTTC

size: NA
D: NA
V: TRBV13
J: TRBJ1-1
CDR3: CASSTRAATEAFF
DNA: TGTGCCAGCAGCACCAGGGCGGCGACTGAAGCTTTCTTT

size: NA
D: NA
V: TRBV5-1
J: TRBJ2-7
CDR3: CASSYQGYEQYF
DNA: TGTGCCAGCAGCTACCAGGGCTACGAGCAGTACTTC

size: NA
D: NA
V: TRBV5-1
J: TRBJ1-1
CDR3: CASSKDLRGTEAFF
DNA: TGCGCCAGCAGCAAGGACCTCCGGGGCACTGAAGCTTTCTTT

size: NA
D: NA
V: TRBV11-1
J: TRBJ2-3
CDR3: CASSIDSIATGDTQYF
DNA: TGTGCCAGCAGCATCGACTCGATAGCCACGGGAGATACGCAGTATTTT

size: NA
D: NA
V: TRBV13
J: TRBJ2-1
CDR3: CASSPNKKRYNEQFF
DNA: TGTGCCAGCAGCCCGAACAAAAAGAGGTACAATGAGCAGTTCTTC

size: NA
D: NA
V: TRBV9
J: TRBJ1-5
CDR3: CASSVAAFLVQANQPQHF
DNA: TGTGCCAGCAGCGTAGCTGCGTTTCTGGTCCAGGCTAATCAGCCCCAGCATTTT

size: few
D: NA
V: TRBV5-6
J: TRBJ1-4
CDR3: CASSFQASGNGKLFF
DNA: TGTGCCAGCAGCTTTCAGGCCTCAGGGAATGGAAAACTGTTTTTT

size: NA
D: NA
V: TRBV19
J: TRBJ1-2
CDR3: CASSRAGTQSNYGYTF
DNA: TGTGCCAGTAGTCGGGCCGGGACACAGAGTAACTATGGCTACACCTTC

size: few
D: TRBD1
V: TRBV6-4
J: TRBJ1-3
CDR3: CARETGQDSGNTIYF
DNA: TGTGCCAGGGAGACAGGGCAAGACTCTGGAAACACCATATATTTT

size: NA
D: TRBD2
V: TRBV7-9
J: TRBJ2-3
CDR3: CASSSGTSGGAPTDTQYF
DNA: TGTGCCAGCAGCTCCGGGACTAGCGGGGGGGCTCCCACAGATACGCAGTATTTT

size: few
D: NA
V: TRBV2
J: TRBJ1-3
CDR3: CASRLRPSGNTIYF
DNA: TGTGCCAGCAGATTGCGACCTAGCGGAAACACCATATATTTT

size: NA
D: TRBD1
V: TRBV29-1
J: TRBJ1-1
CDR3: CSTVGTGGAFF
DNA: TGCAGCACAGTGGGGACAGGGGGTGCTTTCTTT

size: NA
D: NA
V: TRBV29-1
J: TRBJ2-7
CDR3: CSASVDADRLYEQYF
DNA: TGCAGCGCCTCGGTGGACGCTGACAGGCTCTACGAGCAGTACTTC

size: NA
D: TRBD2
V: TRBV5-1
J: TRBJ2-5
CDR3: CASSSSGGPQETQYF
DNA: TGCGCCAGCAGCTCCAGCGGGGGGCCCCAAGAGACCCAGTACTTC

size: NA
D: NA
V: TRBV4-1
J: TRBJ2-2
CDR3: CASSQRETGELFF
DNA: TGCGCCAGCAGCCAAAGAGAAACCGGGGAGCTGTTTTTT

size: NA
D: NA
V: TRBV2
J: TRBJ2-3
CDR3: CASIPSLSTDTQYF
DNA: TGTGCCAGCATCCCTAGCCTGAGCACAGATACGCAGTATTTT

size: few
D: NA
V: TRBV5-6
J: TRBJ2-7
CDR3: CASSLFLYEQYF
DNA: TGTGCCAGCAGCTTGTTCCTTTACGAGCAGTACTTC

size: NA
D: TRBD2
V: TRBV4-2
J: TRBJ2-3
CDR3: CASGGGSRIDDTQYF
DNA: TGTGCCAGCGGGGGGGGTTCGCGGATAGACGATACGCAGTATTTT

size: NA
D: TRBD1
V: TRBV5-1
J: TRBJ1-1
CDR3: CASSFGDRKAFF
DNA: TGCGCCAGCAGCTTTGGGGACAGGAAAGCTTTCTTT